This T cell receptor beta chain was sequenced during a study of human T cells and chemical hapten exposure. The study's findings and limits: Expanded TCRs made up significantly more big CDR3 similarity clusters than controls did.

Comment on this clonotype: Antigen specificity is unknown.

CDR1 is MDHEN, CDR2 SYDVKM, per germline. The CDR3 spans 13 residues. Trimming removed 7 bases from V and 8 bases from J, with 15 bases in between. TCRdb analysed the RACE reads with MiXCR anew, one entry per CDR3 protein. The table records 90,000 or so distinct CDR3 sequences, more than 9% of them present only once. Specified time point: patch test 1, 2 weeks after DPC sensitization. Treatment of the sample: therapeutic diphenylcyclopropenone sensitization with weekly scalp DPC. V and J are TRBV28 and TRBJ2-4, with D maybe TRBD2 (6 bases). The origin of this receptor is a man in his forties with alopecia areata. Some clones in this sample may be carry-over from other donors' samples. The sample was whole blood, taken in connection with sensitization to the hapten diphenylcyclopropenone (DPC). This CDR3 reads CASTPAGWDIQYF. In nucleotides, the CDR3 is TGTGCCAGCACCCCGGCGGGATGGGACATTCAGTACTTC. Supplemented by reference TRBV28 and TRBJ2-4, the full variable domain reads DVKVTQSSRYLVKRTGEKVFLECVQDMDHENMFWYRQDPGLGLRLIYFSYDVKMKEKGDIPEGYSVSREKKERFSLILESASTNQTSMYLCASTPAGWDIQYFGAGTRLSVL.